The 5 T cell receptor beta chains listed next were all sequenced from one sample in a study of OX40 agonist ivuxolimab in advanced cancers. Some clones are missing from TCRdb's copy, which holds only in-frame ones; the method was immunoSEQ multiplex PCR. Here the sample spans roughly 100,000 clones, under 95% being singletons. The specimen comprised CD4+ or CD8+ T cells sorted from blood, sampled in a trial of the OX40 agonist ivuxolimab. Source of these receptors: an adult with an advanced solid tumor such as melanoma, head and neck, liver or kidney cancer.

The chain is built from TRBV27 and TRBJ2-5; the D is unclear. V gave up 4 bases and J gave up 2 bases, with 8 bases separating them. Germline lookup yields CDR1 MNHEY and CDR2 SMNVEV (reference sequence). The CDR3 loop spans 13 amino acids. Here the CDR3 reads CASSWASQETQYF. As DNA, the CDR3 is TGTGCCAGCAGTTGGGCGAGTCAAGAGACCCAGTACTTC.

V is TRBV5-6 and J is TRBJ2-1; the match to TRBD2 covers 7 bases. Germline V gene lookup returns CDR1 SGHDT and CDR2 YYEEEE. J gave up 8 bases and V 1 base, and 18 bases lay outside the gene matches. The CDR3 consists of 18 residues. CDR3 DNA: TGTGCCAGCAGCTTGTGGGGGTGGGGCGGGAGTTCGTCGGATGAGCAGTTCTTC. Its translation: CASSLWGWGGSSSDEQFF.

CDR3 loop: CASSLGGLANEQFF. As DNA, the CDR3 is TGTGCCAGCAGCTTAGGAGGACTAGCAAATGAGCAGTTCTTC. This chain uses TRBV7-2 with TRBJ2-1; 8 positions agree with TRBD2. The CDR3 totals 14 residues. V shed 1 base and J 7 bases; nucleotides not matched to a gene: 3. The germline V gene encodes CDR1 SGHTA and CDR2 FQGNSA.

The sample holds one count of this clone. This sequence joins TRBV27 and TRBJ1-3; TRBD1 might be the D (5 bases). V was cut by 11 bases and J by 3 bases, with 14 bases left in between. The CDR3 sequence is 13 residues long. Per the germline V gene, CDR1 is MNHEY and CDR2 is SMNVEV (reference sequence). The CDR3 DNA reads as TGTGCCGTAACCGGGACGGTTGGAAACACCATATATTTT. It encodes CAVTGTVGNTIYF.

This chain links TRBV30 with TRBJ1-5, with 7 bases identical to TRBD1. The V gene's germline CDR1 is GTSNPN and CDR2 SVGIG (reference sequence). V was pared by 5 bases and J by 4 bases, with 5 bases of the junction left unmatched. The CDR3 runs to 13 residues. As DNA, the CDR3 is TGTGCCTGGGCCCGGGACAGAAATCAGCCCCAGCATTTT. Translation: CAWARDRNQPQHF.